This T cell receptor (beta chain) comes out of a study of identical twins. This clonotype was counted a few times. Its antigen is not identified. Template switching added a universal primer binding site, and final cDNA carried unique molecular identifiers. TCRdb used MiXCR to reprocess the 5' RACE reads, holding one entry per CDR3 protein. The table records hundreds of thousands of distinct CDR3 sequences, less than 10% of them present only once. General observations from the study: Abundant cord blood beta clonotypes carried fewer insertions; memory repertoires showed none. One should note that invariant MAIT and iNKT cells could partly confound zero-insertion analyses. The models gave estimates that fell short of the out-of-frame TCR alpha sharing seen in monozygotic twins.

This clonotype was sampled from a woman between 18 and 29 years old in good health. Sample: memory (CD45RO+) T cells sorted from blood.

The CDR3 region has the DNA TGCGCCAGCAGCCCACAGGGGTGGGAGACCCAGTACTTC. Translation gives CASSPQGWETQYF. This rearrangement joins TRBV5-1 to TRBJ2-5; 7 nucleotides align to TRBD1. V was clipped by 4 bases and J by 5 bases; unmatched bases: 5. In germline, CDR1 is SGHRS, CDR2 YFSETQ. The CDR3 contains 13 residues.